This T cell receptor beta chain emerged from a study of cytomegalovirus exposure and HLA in healthy donors. The PCR was carried out with 60 Vbeta primers and 13 Jbeta primers. Method: immunoSEQ multiplex PCR; TCRdb's copy keeps in-frame clones and lacks some. The sample has approximately 110,000 clones, 74% seen once. There are 16 residues in the CDR3. The ends lost 1 base at V and 7 bases at J; junction bases unmatched: 8. Germline V gene lookup returns CDR1 SGDLS and CDR2 YYNGEE. Sequenced sample: PBMCs. The sequence was obtained from a man aged 50 to 59 in good health and CMV-seropositive. This rearrangement joins TRBV9 to TRBJ2-1; TRBD1 agrees at 10 bases. This chain's CDR3 is CASSVKGQGWTNEQFF. The CDR3 DNA reads TGTGCCAGCAGCGTAAAGGGACAGGGGTGGACGAATGAGCAGTTCTTC.